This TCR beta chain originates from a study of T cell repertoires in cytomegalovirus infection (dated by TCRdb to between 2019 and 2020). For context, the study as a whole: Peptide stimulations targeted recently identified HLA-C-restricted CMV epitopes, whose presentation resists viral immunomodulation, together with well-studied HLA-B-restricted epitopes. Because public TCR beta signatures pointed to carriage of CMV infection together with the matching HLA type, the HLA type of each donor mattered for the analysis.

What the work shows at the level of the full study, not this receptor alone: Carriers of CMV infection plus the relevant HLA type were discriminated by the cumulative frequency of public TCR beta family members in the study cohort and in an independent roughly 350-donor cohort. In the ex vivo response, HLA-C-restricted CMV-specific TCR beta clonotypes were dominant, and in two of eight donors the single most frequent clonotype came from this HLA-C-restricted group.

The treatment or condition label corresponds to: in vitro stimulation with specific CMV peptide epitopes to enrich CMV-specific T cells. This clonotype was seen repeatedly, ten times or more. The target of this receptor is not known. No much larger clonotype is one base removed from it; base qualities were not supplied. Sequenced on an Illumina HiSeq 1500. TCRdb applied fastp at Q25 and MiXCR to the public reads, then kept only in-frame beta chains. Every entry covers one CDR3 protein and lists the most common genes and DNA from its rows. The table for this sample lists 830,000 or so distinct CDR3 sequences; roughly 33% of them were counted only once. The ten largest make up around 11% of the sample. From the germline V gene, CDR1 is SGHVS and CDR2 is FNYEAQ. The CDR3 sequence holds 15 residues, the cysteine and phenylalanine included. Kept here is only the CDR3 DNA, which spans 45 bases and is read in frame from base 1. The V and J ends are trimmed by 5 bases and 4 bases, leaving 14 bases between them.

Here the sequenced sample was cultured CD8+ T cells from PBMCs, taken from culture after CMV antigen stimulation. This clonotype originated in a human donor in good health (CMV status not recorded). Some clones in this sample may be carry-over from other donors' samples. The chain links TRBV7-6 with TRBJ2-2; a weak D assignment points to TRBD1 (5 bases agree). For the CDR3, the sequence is CASSGPGLGTGELFF. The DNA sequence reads TGTGCCAGCAGCGGTCCAGGGCTTGGCACCGGGGAGCTGTTTTTT.